A selection of T cell receptor beta chains follows, all from one sample in a study of post-analysis software for immune sequencing data. TCRdb re-derived calls from the PCR reads in MiXCR, one entry per CDR3 protein. The table records around 710,000 distinct CDR3 sequences, around 46% of them present only once. The specimen sequenced was blood. The receptor set was obtained from a girl aged 5-17 years with multiple sclerosis. Each CDR3 is given with its conserved first and last residue. D genes are given only for firm matches. Clone size, where shown, is once, few, many, or a class for clones that have expanded.

size	D	J	V	CDR3	DNA
-	-	TRBJ2-7	TRBV4-3	CASSQGRAGTGYEQYF	TGCGCCAGCAGCCAAGGGCGGGCGGGAACAGGCTACGAGCAGTACTTC
-	-	TRBJ1-5	TRBV12-3/TRBV12-4	CASSLTGRPQHF	TGTGCCAGCAGTTTGACAGGCAGGCCCCAGCATTTT
few	-	TRBJ2-3	TRBV7-3	CASSLLRSDTQYF	TGTGCCAGCAGCCTACTTAGGTCTGATACGCAGTATTTT
-	-	TRBJ2-5	TRBV10-2	CASSEGGGQLQETQYF	TGCGCCAGCAGTGAGGGCGGGGGACAGTTACAAGAGACCCAGTACTTC
-	-	TRBJ1-6	TRBV5-5	CASGGVDAGSPLHF	TGTGCCAGCGGTGGGGTGGATGCTGGTTCACCCCTCCACTTT
-	-	TRBJ2-3	TRBV12-3/TRBV12-4	CASSPSTSRTDTQYF	TGTGCCAGCAGTCCCTCCACCAGCCGCACAGATACGCAGTATTTT
-	-	TRBJ2-1	TRBV5-6	CASSLDLPSYNEQFF	TGTGCCAGCAGCTTGGACTTGCCGTCCTACAATGAGCAGTTCTTC
few	TRBD1	TRBJ2-7	TRBV9	CASSVAVEAGQGNHEQYF	TGTGCCAGCAGCGTAGCGGTGGAGGCGGGACAGGGTAACCACGAGCAGTACTTC
few	TRBD2	TRBJ2-1	TRBV29-1	CSVVGTSGTSSYNEQFF	TGCAGCGTTGTGGGGACTAGCGGAACTAGCTCCTACAATGAGCAGTTCTTC
many	TRBD1	TRBJ2-3	TRBV24-1	CATSDPGQGTDTQYF	TGTGCCACCAGTGATCCCGGACAGGGCACAGATACGCAGTATTTT
few	-	TRBJ2-3	TRBV29-1	CSAPGVWGTDTQYF	TGCAGCGCCCCGGGAGTTTGGGGCACAGATACGCAGTATTTT
-	-	TRBJ2-5	TRBV2	CASSANAGEEETQYF	TGTGCCAGCAGTGCGAACGCAGGAGAGGAAGAGACCCAGTACTTC
-	-	TRBJ2-7	TRBV12-3/TRBV12-4	CASSSGSAGYEQYF	TGTGCCAGCAGCTCCGGATCGGCGGGCTACGAGCAGTACTTC
-	-	TRBJ2-1	TRBV7-9	CASRGYFGDNEQFF	TGTGCCAGCAGGGGGTATTTCGGCGACAATGAGCAGTTCTTC
-	TRBD1	TRBJ1-1	TRBV27	CASSAPGQGRTEAFF	TGTGCCAGCAGTGCCCCGGGACAGGGAAGGACTGAAGCTTTCTTT
-	TRBD2	TRBJ2-7	TRBV7-2	CASSLFSGRDVYEQYF	TGTGCCAGCAGCTTATTTAGCGGGCGGGATGTCTACGAGCAGTACTTC
-	TRBD1	TRBJ2-7	TRBV7-8	CASSHIGTGGLYEQYF	TGTGCCAGCAGCCATATAGGGACAGGGGGCTTGTACGAGCAGTACTTC
-	-	TRBJ2-5	TRBV4-2	CASSQRISGQETQYF	TGTGCCAGCAGCCAACGGATTAGCGGCCAAGAGACCCAGTACTTC
few	-	TRBJ1-2	TRBV20-1	CSARTDVRGYTF	TGCAGTGCTAGGACGGACGTCCGGGGCTACACCTTC
-	-	TRBJ2-4	TRBV5-1	CASSLDVGPGYF	TGCGCCAGCAGCTTGGATGTGGGCCCCGGGTACTTC
-	-	TRBJ2-3	TRBV7-6	CASSFGQTTDTQYF	TGTGCCAGCAGCTTTGGACAGACCACAGATACGCAGTATTTT
many	-	TRBJ2-5	TRBV12-3/TRBV12-4	CASSSYQETQYF	TGTGCCAGCAGCTCGTACCAAGAGACCCAGTACTTC
few	TRBD1	TRBJ2-1	TRBV5-1	CASSFRPGTGNEQFF	TGCGCCAGCAGCTTCCGTCCCGGGACAGGGAATGAGCAGTTCTTC
-	TRBD2	TRBJ2-1	TRBV4-3	CASSQDPGSGGYNEQFF	TGCGCCAGCAGCCAAGATCCGGGTAGCGGGGGCTACAATGAGCAGTTCTTC
once	TRBD1	TRBJ2-7	TRBV15	CATSRGQGVYNEQYF	TGTGCCACCAGCAGAGGACAGGGGGTTTATAACGAGCAGTACTTC
-	-	TRBJ2-4	TRBV24-1	CATSGMGHWYF	TGTGCCACCAGTGGTATGGGACATTGGTACTTC
few	TRBD1	TRBJ1-4	TRBV24-1	CATSDGTAHEKLFF	TGTGCCACCAGTGATGGGACAGCTCATGAAAAACTGTTTTTT
few	-	TRBJ1-2	TRBV5-1	CASSPADSDYGYTF	TGCGCCAGCAGCCCCGCGGACAGCGACTATGGCTACACCTTC
few	-	TRBJ2-6	TRBV6-1	CASERSPGGVSGANVLTF	TGTGCCAGCGAAAGAAGCCCAGGCGGGGTCTCTGGGGCCAACGTCCTGACTTTC
-	-	TRBJ2-4	TRBV12-3/TRBV12-4	CASSLTSDRALNGRNIQYF	TGTGCCAGCAGTTTAACCTCAGACAGGGCCCTGAACGGGAGAAACATTCAGTACTTC
-	-	TRBJ2-7	TRBV6-6	CASSYIQASYEQYF	TGTGCCAGCAGTTACATACAGGCGTCATACGAGCAGTACTTC
-	-	TRBJ2-7	TRBV6-2/TRBV6-3	CASSYSWTFYEQYF	TGTGCCAGCAGTTACTCGTGGACCTTCTACGAGCAGTACTTC
-	-	TRBJ2-1	TRBV12-3/TRBV12-4	CASQGEDYNEQFF	TGTGCCAGCCAGGGCGAGGATTACAATGAGCAGTTCTTC
-	-	TRBJ1-1	TRBV12-3/TRBV12-4	CASSLGRGGGLNTEAFF	TGTGCCAGCAGTTTGGGGCGTGGGGGAGGCTTGAACACTGAAGCTTTCTTT
-	TRBD2	TRBJ2-7	TRBV6-6	CASSREKREDSYEQYF	TGTGCCAGCAGCCGGGAGAAGCGGGAGGACTCCTACGAGCAGTACTTC
-	-	TRBJ1-2	TRBV3-1	CASSQDTPDNGYTF	TGTGCCAGCAGCCAAGATACACCGGATAATGGCTACACCTTC
-	-	TRBJ2-5	TRBV7-2	CASSLTWELGEQYF	TGTGCCAGCAGCTTAACGTGGGAACTTGGGGAGCAGTACTTC
-	TRBD2	TRBJ2-7	TRBV28	CASNLSGRAEHEQYF	TGTGCCAGCAACCTTAGCGGGAGGGCTGAACACGAGCAGTACTTC
few	TRBD2	TRBJ2-1	TRBV14	CASSQVLAGSYNEQFF	TGTGCCAGCAGCCAAGTGTTAGCGGGCTCCTACAATGAGCAGTTCTTC
few	-	TRBJ2-7	TRBV6-5	CASSYFPGDYEQYF	TGTGCCAGCAGTTACTTTCCCGGCGACTACGAGCAGTACTTC
-	-	TRBJ1-1	TRBV20-1	CSARDSGLPNTEAFF	TGCAGTGCTAGAGATTCGGGACTCCCGAACACTGAAGCTTTCTTT
-	TRBD2	TRBJ2-1	TRBV20-1	CSARGTSFGGLADNEQFF	TGCAGTGCTAGAGGGACGAGTTTCGGTGGCCTAGCGGACAATGAGCAGTTCTTC
-	-	TRBJ2-3	TRBV7-9	CASSLAAWDTQYF	TGTGCCAGCAGCTTAGCGGCATGGGATACGCAGTATTTT
-	TRBD2	TRBJ2-7	TRBV7-6	CASSLGKGLAAYEQYF	TGTGCCAGCAGCTTAGGAAAGGGACTAGCGGCCTACGAGCAGTACTTC
-	-	TRBJ2-5	TRBV15	CATSRDTGGQLETQYF	TGTGCCACCAGCAGAGATACGGGAGGACAGTTGGAGACCCAGTACTTC
-	TRBD2	TRBJ2-7	TRBV6-2/TRBV6-3	CASSYSSSGSYEQYF	TGTGCCAGCAGTTACTCGAGTAGCGGGAGCTACGAGCAGTACTTC
few	-	TRBJ2-7	TRBV20-1	CSARAPGWHEQYF	TGCAGTGCTAGAGCCCCAGGGTGGCACGAGCAGTACTTC
-	-	TRBJ2-7	TRBV9	CASGANWGASYEQYF	TGTGCCAGCGGCGCCAACTGGGGGGCATCCTACGAGCAGTACTTC
once	TRBD1	TRBJ1-5	TRBV5-6	CASSTWTGIDQPQHF	TGTGCCAGCAGCACGTGGACAGGGATCGATCAGCCCCAGCATTTT
-	TRBD1	TRBJ1-2	TRBV9	CASSDYRGLQAPYGYTF	TGTGCCAGCAGCGACTACAGGGGGCTCCAAGCGCCCTATGGCTACACCTTC
few	-	TRBJ2-7	TRBV20-1	CSARDYRRSSYEQYF	TGCAGTGCTAGAGATTATCGGAGGAGCTCCTACGAGCAGTACTTC
-	TRBD2	TRBJ2-1	TRBV20-1	CSAMTGLAGYNEQFF	TGCAGTGCTATGACGGGACTAGCGGGGTACAATGAGCAGTTCTTC
few	TRBD2	TRBJ2-5	TRBV10-3	CAISDQLAGGGETQYF	TGTGCCATCAGTGATCAGCTAGCGGGAGGTGGAGAGACCCAGTACTTC
-	TRBD1	TRBJ1-1	TRBV6-6	CASSFQQGANTEAFF	TGTGCCAGCAGTTTCCAACAGGGGGCAAACACTGAAGCTTTCTTT
-	TRBD1	TRBJ1-1	TRBV15	CATSRAGTVNTEAFF	TGTGCCACCAGCAGAGCTGGGACAGTGAACACTGAAGCTTTCTTT